Listed here are 20 T cell receptor beta chains from one sample, sequenced in a study of blood T cell repertoires in COVID-19. Clones were sequenced by immunoSEQ multiplex PCR, and TCRdb holds only the in-frame ones, with some missing. This sample carries 200,000 or so clones, 81% of them seen once, and the ten largest clones take around 10%. Sequenced: peripheral blood. Receptors were obtained from an elderly woman with COVID-19, enrolled during active disease.

This chain uses TRBV29-1 with TRBJ2-1, with TRBD1 as a possible D gene (5 bases). In germline, CDR1 is SQVTM, CDR2 ANQGSEA. The CDR3 length is 12 residues. V gave up 3 bases and J gave up 8 bases, with 11 bases separating them. CDR3 region: CSVEARAYEQFF. The CDR3 bases are TGCAGCGTTGAGGCCAGGGCCTATGAGCAGTTCTTC.

CDR3 protein: CASSQQRDSYEQYF. CDR3 coding DNA: TGTGCCAGCAGCCAACAGCGGGACTCCTACGAGCAGTACTTC. The chain links TRBV4-2 to TRBJ2-7, with TRBD2 matching over 7 bases. J gave up 0 bases and V 2 bases, and 1 base lay outside the gene matches. This CDR3 spans 14 amino acids. In germline, CDR1 is LGHNA, CDR2 YNFKEQ.

This clone was observed a handful of times. The rearrangement uses TRBV7-8 and TRBJ1-5; D perhaps matches TRBD1 (5 bases). The CDR3 has 17 amino acids. Trimming shortened V by 5 bases and J by 0 bases, and 17 bases separated the two germline ends. Germline V lookup: CDR1 SGHVS, CDR2 FQNEAQ. Here the CDR3 reads CASSQWSRVISNQPQHF. The CDR3 nucleotides read TGTGCCAGCAGCCAGTGGAGCAGGGTAATTAGCAATCAGCCCCAGCATTTT.

The J gene is TRBJ2-1, the V gene TRBV5-1; TRBD2 agrees at 8 bases. The CDR3 extends over 15 amino acids. Looked up from germline, CDR1 is SGHRS and CDR2 is YFSETQ. V dropped 4 bases and J dropped 4; count of bases not matched to a gene: 7. The chain's CDR3 is CASSPGSSGYNEQFF. The CDR3 DNA follows: TGCGCCAGCAGCCCTGGCTCTAGCGGGTACAATGAGCAGTTCTTC. The whole variable domain, filled in from reference TRBV5-1 and TRBJ2-1, reads KAGVTQTPRYLIKTRGQQVTLSCSPISGHRSVSWYQQTPGQGLQFLFEYFSETQRNKGNFPGRFSGRQFSNSRSEMNVSTLELGDSALYLCASSPGSSGYNEQFFGPGTRLTVL.

The rearrangement joins TRBV7-2 to TRBJ2-3; 7 bases are a match to TRBD2. There are 15 residues in the CDR3. Germline V gene lookup returns CDR1 SGHTA and CDR2 FQGNSA. Losses at the gene ends were 2 bases for V and 7 bases for J; bases not matched to a gene: 9. Written as DNA, the CDR3 is TGTGCCAGCAGCTTACCCCCGGGACTACGAAATACGCAGTATTTT. Encoded protein: CASSLPPGLRNTQYF.

This clone was recorded only once. The genes are TRBV19 and TRBJ2-1, with a weak D call TRBD1 (7 bases). Trimming shortened V by 7 bases and J by 5 bases, and 18 bases separated the two germline ends. This CDR3 has 15 residues. Germline V gene data show CDR1 as LNHDA and CDR2 as SQIVND (reference sequence). Here the CDR3 reads CASTTGPGGHNEQFF. The CDR3 DNA is TGTGCCAGTACCACGGGCCCAGGGGGGCACAATGAGCAGTTCTTC.

This clone came up once. The V and J genes are TRBV6-6 and TRBJ2-5, with unresolved D. The CDR3 has 16 amino acids. Germline CDR1 is MNHNY and CDR2 is SVGAGI (reference sequence). V was shortened by 6 bases and J by 1 base, with 18 bases between the two germline ends. The CDR3 bases are TGTGCCAGCAGCTCACGTCACGAGGAGACCCAAGAGACCCAGTACTTC. Residues: CASSSRHEETQETQYF.

The rearrangement uses TRBV4-2 and TRBJ2-1; TRBD2 matches at 7 bases. The CDR3 is 18 amino acids. Losses at the gene ends were 0 bases for V and 1 base for J; bases not matched to a gene: 9. Germline V gene lookup returns CDR1 LGHNA and CDR2 YNFKEQ. The CDR3 protein is CASSQDLIGRSSYNEQFF. CDR3 DNA sequence: TGTGCCAGCAGCCAAGATCTTATCGGGAGGTCATCCTACAATGAGCAGTTCTTC.

The chain carries TRBV5-1 and TRBJ2-7; 9 bases agree with TRBD1. V was pared by 4 bases and J by 3 bases, with 5 bases of the junction left unmatched. The CDR3 is 14 residues long. The germline gives CDR1 SGHRS, CDR2 YFSETQ. The CDR3: CASSPGTGLYEQYF. CDR3 coding DNA: TGCGCCAGCAGCCCGGGGACAGGGCTCTACGAGCAGTACTTC.

The chain has TRBV4-3 and TRBJ1-2, with D possibly being TRBD1 (5 bases). Germline V gene data show CDR1 as LGHNA and CDR2 as YSLEER. With 0 bases removed from V and 8 bases from J, the gap between germline ends came to 13 bases. CDR3 size: 14 residues. In DNA form, the CDR3 reads TGCGCCAGCAGCCAAGATACGGGGGGGGGAGGCTACACCTTC. It codes for CASSQDTGGGGYTF.

This clone was recorded a few times. The chain's CDR3 is CASSEFVREGTDTQYF. CDR3 nucleotide sequence: TGTGCCAGCAGTGAATTTGTGCGGGAGGGCACAGATACGCAGTATTTT. The V call is TRBV25-1, the J call TRBJ2-3, with 8 bases fitting TRBD2. The CDR3 is made up of 16 amino acids. J was trimmed by 1 base and V by 1 base; bases with no gene match: 4. The germline V gene has CDR1 MGHDK and CDR2 SYGVNS.

The gene calls are TRBV19 and TRBJ2-3; 9 nucleotides line up with TRBD2. The germline gives CDR1 LNHDA, CDR2 SQIVND (reference sequence). This CDR3 is built from 17 residues. The ends lost 7 bases at V and 4 bases at J; junction bases unmatched: 15. CDR3 sequence (DNA): TGTGCCAGTACGCGGCGGGGGGGCCCGAGAATTGCAGATACGCAGTATTTT. Translated, it gives CASTRRGGPRIADTQYF.

The chain carries TRBV5-8 and TRBJ2-2; 7 bases map to TRBD1. J lost 0 bases, V lost 4 bases, and 3 bases had no gene match. This CDR3 region has 15 residues. Germline assignment: CDR1 SGHTS and CDR2 YDEGEE. Here the CDR3 reads CASSIDRANTGELFF. The CDR3 nucleotides read TGTGCCAGCAGCATCGACAGGGCGAACACCGGGGAGCTGTTTTTT.

The chain employs TRBV4-1 and TRBJ2-1; 11 bases match TRBD2. Germline assignment: CDR1 MGHRA and CDR2 YSYEKL. With 4 bases clipped from V and 9 bases from J, the junction kept 14 bases outside the gene matches. The CDR3 contains 17 residues. The CDR3 DNA follows: TGCGCCAGCAGCCTAACCCCCCTTAGCGGGAGGGGGAGTGAGCAGTTCTTC. It is translated as CASSLTPLSGRGSEQFF.

The V and J genes are TRBV7-8 and TRBJ1-2; 7 bases align to TRBD1. J was trimmed by 4 bases and V by 5 bases; bases with no gene match: 10. This CDR3 has 15 amino acids. The germline V gene encodes CDR1 SGHVS and CDR2 FQNEAQ. The chain's CDR3 is CASSPLPTGIYGYTF. The CDR3 DNA sequence: TGTGCCAGCAGCCCACTCCCGACAGGGATCTATGGCTACACCTTC.

Of note for this clone: The sample contains more than one DNA sequence encoding this CDR3. The CDR3 region has the DNA TGTGCCAGCAGCTTAACATCAGGACTAGCGGGACGAAGTAACGAGCAGTACTTC. Translating gives CASSLTSGLAGRSNEQYF. The rearrangement uses TRBV5-5 and TRBJ2-7; 12 bases are shared with TRBD2. The CDR3 runs 18 residues. The germline V gene encodes CDR1 SGHKS and CDR2 YYEKEE (reference sequence). The V segment lost 2 bases and the J segment 5 bases; nucleotides outside the gene matches: 14.

The chain carries TRBV19 and TRBJ2-5, with D tentatively TRBD1 (5 bases). Germline assignment: CDR1 LNHDA and CDR2 SQIVND (reference sequence). V gave up 6 bases and J gave up 2 bases, with 13 bases separating them. The CDR3 spans 14 residues. CDR3 region: CASSQLTEQETQYF. CDR3 coding DNA: TGTGCCAGTAGCCAACTGACAGAACAAGAGACCCAGTACTTC.

This rearrangement joins TRBV20-1 to TRBJ1-1; tentatively, D is TRBD1 (5 bases). CDR3 length equals 12 residues. V gave up 3 bases and J gave up 6 bases, with 11 bases separating them. The germline gives CDR1 DFQATT, CDR2 SNEGSKA (reference sequence). CDR3 in amino acids: CSASSGGAEAFF. DNA for the CDR3: TGCAGTGCTAGTTCGGGGGGGGCTGAAGCTTTCTTT.

In regard to this clone: Different DNA sequences within this sample yield the same CDR3. The chain uses TRBV9 and TRBJ1-1; the D is unclear. This CDR3 contains 13 residues. Germline values: CDR1 SGDLS, CDR2 YYNGEE. With 0 bases removed from V and 2 bases from J, the gap between germline ends came to 5 bases. CDR3 loop: CASSVDLNTEAFF. CDR3 sequence (DNA): TGTGCCAGCAGCGTAGATTTAAACACTGAAGCTTTCTTT.

This chain links TRBV5-1 with TRBJ1-2; TRBD1 might be the D (5 bases). The CDR3 is made up of 16 amino acids. The V end was cut by 1 base, the J end by 3 bases, with 16 bases between. Per germline, CDR1 SGHRS and CDR2 YFSETQ. CDR3 coding DNA: TGCGCCAGCAGCTTGTCGGTCGCGGGGGACCACTATGGCTACACCTTC. This encodes CASSLSVAGDHYGYTF.